This T cell receptor beta chain stems from a study of T cell clusters in autoimmune cytopenias (dated 2019 in TCRdb). Some background on the complete study: A median TRB sequencing depth of 50,000 to 65,000 reads per sample was reached, and a median of about 2,000 distinct TRB clonotypes per sample was obtained. TRB and IGH repertoires from peripheral blood were sequenced in autoimmune cytopenia patients at active disease and during treatment follow-up, with healthy, CLL and autoimmune hepatitis controls included alongside. The goal of the study was to determine whether autoimmune cytopenia patients have a disease-specific immune repertoire signature that could serve as a blood-based biomarker. What the study reported, not specific to this receptor: TRB repertoire shifts, with less even repertoires in secondary cytopenia and CLL, mostly reflected lymphoma bias rather than autoimmunity. GLIPH results suggested that primary autoimmune cytopenia patients were missing physiological T cell clusters, with under 55 clusters found only in healthy donors compared with over 15 found only in patients. Around 3-fold more exclusive TRB clusters were observed in healthy donors than in active autoimmune hepatitis patients, consistent with an autoimmunity-wide signature. The T cell clusters were only ever defined in silico, so experimental validation of their functional role was still needed. In the comparison of secondary cytopenia with CLL, the cluster-lack signature was not observed, apparently because the dominant lymphoma-associated repertoire masked the signature.

TRB amplification used around 250 ng of peripheral blood genomic DNA, some 40,000 genome equivalents, per sample. TRB rearrangements were amplified by multiplex PCR using a touch-down protocol with TRB-A and TRB-B primer pools mixed in one tube. Illumina adapters and sample indices were attached to the amplicons through two consecutive PCR reactions using Phusion HS II polymerase. After gel purification with the NucleoSpin Gel and PCR Clean-up kit, the amplicons were quantified by Qubit and checked for quality on an Agilent 2100 Bioanalyzer. Libraries were sequenced on an Illumina MiSeq using 600-cycle, single-indexed, paired-end runs. The source study handled its data this way. MiXCR version 2.1.12, together with the default MiXCR reference library, was used to align and assemble the TRB reads. A clone was defined by each unique CDR3 nucleotide sequence, and the analysis included only productive sequences supported by at least two reads. Repertoire diversity was assessed by alpha-parameterized diversity profiles (alpha 0 to 5), including Shannon (alpha 1) and Simpson (alpha 2) indices, computed with an R script. The tcR package was used to compute combinatorial TRB VJ usage, and cohorts were compared on this usage by principal component analysis with ade4. TCRbeta CDR3s were clustered with GLIPH on cohort pairs matched by age and read depth, and cluster frequencies were compared by Wilcoxon test. Each entry corresponds to one CDR3 protein sequence from reads that TCRdb reprocessed, and DNA is not given. These V and J calls derive from TCRdb rather than the authors' analysis. The sample table gives 6,500 to 8,500 distinct CDR3 sequences. The top ten constitute roughly 28% of the sample.

A note on this clonotype: Which antigen it targets is not known.

The CDR3 covers 16 residues, taking in both the cysteine and the phenylalanine. This entry has no DNA. Taken from the germline V gene (reference sequence), the CDR1 and CDR2 loops are MNHEY and SMNVEV. This receptor was identified in a human donor with an autoimmune cytopenia or autoimmune hepatitis (not recorded which). Specimen: peripheral blood. The chain was built from TRBV27 and TRBJ2-2. The CDR3 protein: CASSLQEGFNTGELFF.